This record covers a single TCR beta chain. The data were obtained in a study of blood T cell repertoires in COVID-19. Whole-study context: From T cells, B-cell-depleted T cells, or PBMCs came the material, which was cDNA or gDNA.

Authors' data handling: Cell counts per sample came from amplifying reference gene primers. Clones were read by immunoSEQ multiplex PCR, and TCRdb kept only the in-frame ones, dropping some. Clonal size and the V and J genes are those of that table, whereas D and trimming came from the DNA. The sample lists 150,000 to 200,000 clones; 80% to 90% were seen once. The CDR3 is 18 residues long. V lost 0 bases, J lost 1 base, and 4 bases stayed unmatched. From germline, CDR1 is SEHNR and CDR2 FQNEAQ (reference sequence). This sequence originates from a woman aged 18-35 years who had recovered from COVID-19. Sequences were obtained from PBMCs or T cells enriched from blood (not recorded which). The chain uses TRBV7-9 and TRBJ1-4; 11 bases are a match to TRBD1. The CDR3 DNA is TGTGCCAGCAGCTTAGCGGGACAGGGGGTCGGAACTAATGAAAAACTGTTTTTT. Amino acid sequence: CASSLAGQGVGTNEKLFF.